A selection of T cell receptor beta chains follows, all from one sample in a study of graft-versus-host responses after intestinal transplantation. TCRdb's copy holds only in-frame clones and misses some; the assay was immunoSEQ multiplex PCR. The repertoire includes around 70,000 clones, 70% to 90% of them detected once, and around 2.7% sits in the top ten. No cognate antigen is known for these TCRs. The sequencing here drew on unstimulated CD8+ T cells sorted from spleen or lymph node cells, taken before intestinal transplant. These TCRs come from a human donor who received an intestinal transplant. CDR3s include the opening cysteine and the closing phenylalanine or tryptophan. Each record gives: CDR3 length, clone size, V gene, D gene, J gene, CDR3 DNA, CDR3 protein. D genes are given only for firm matches. Clone size is given for some rows only: seen once, a few or many times, or a class if the clone is expanded.

12	NA	TRBV10-3	NA	TRBJ2-7	TGTGCCATCAGTGTGAAAGGGGACGAGCAGTACTTC	CAISVKGDEQYF
14	NA	TRBV15	NA	TRBJ1-1	TGTGCCACCAGCAGAGTTCTCCAGACCGGAGGAGCTTTCTTT	CATSRVLQTGGAFF
13	NA	TRBV5-1	NA	TRBJ1-6	TGCGCCAGCAGCTTGGTGTGGGGCTCACCCCTCCACTTT	CASSLVWGSPLHF
17	NA	TRBV4-1	TRBD1	TRBJ2-3	TGCGCCAGCAGCCAAGAGGCGGGACAGGGCCGCACAGATACGCAGTATTTT	CASSQEAGQGRTDTQYF
14	NA	TRBV30	TRBD1	TRBJ1-2	TGTGCCTGGATCCGTCCAGGGGGCTGGTATGGCTACACCTTC	CAWIRPGGWYGYTF
14	NA	TRBV2	TRBD2	TRBJ2-1	TGTGCCAGCGGTACAGCGGGAGGGGCGAATGAGCAGTTCTTC	CASGTAGGANEQFF
16	once	TRBV5-6	TRBD1	TRBJ2-5	TGTGCCAGCAGCGCACCGCAGAGGGGGCCTCAACGGACCCAGTACTTC	CASSAPQRGPQRTQYF
10	NA	TRBV20-1	NA	TRBJ1-6	TGCAGTGCCTCGGCAGGGGCAACCCACTTT	CSASAGATHF
15	NA	TRBV13	TRBD1	TRBJ2-5	TGTGCCAGCAGCCCGGGACAGGGGCTGTCAGAGACCCAGTACTTC	CASSPGQGLSETQYF
12	NA	TRBV2	TRBD1	TRBJ1-2	TGTGCCAGCAGTGGGGACAGAAGAGGCTACACCTTC	CASSGDRRGYTF
16	NA	TRBV2	NA	TRBJ1-1	TGTGCCAGCAGTGAAGGCAGCGGGGACGGGGGCACTGAAGCTTTCTTT	CASSEGSGDGGTEAFF
12	few	TRBV7-9	NA	TRBJ2-7	TGTGCCAGCAGCCCCGGTTCCTACGAGCAGTACTTC	CASSPGSYEQYF
18	NA	TRBV19	TRBD2	TRBJ2-7	TGTGCCAGTAGTCCCGGGACTAGCGGGAGTGGGGTCTCCTACGAGCAGTACTTC	CASSPGTSGSGVSYEQYF
12	NA	TRBV29-1	TRBD1	TRBJ2-7	TGCAGCGTTGGGCAGGGGGTGATCGAGCAGTACTTC	CSVGQGVIEQYF
14	once	TRBV27	NA	TRBJ1-2	TGTGCCAGCAGTTGGGCGGGAGCTAACTATGGCTACACCTTC	CASSWAGANYGYTF
15	NA	TRBV27	NA	TRBJ2-7	TGTGCCAGCAGCCCGAGGGGGTTTGGATCCTACGAGCAGTACTTC	CASSPRGFGSYEQYF
19	NA	TRBV5-1	TRBD2	TRBJ2-7	TGCGCCAGCAGCTTGGTGGCAGCGGGAGGAGGGTGGGGGCCCTACGAGCAGTACTTC	CASSLVAAGGGWGPYEQYF
15	once	TRBV5-8	NA	TRBJ2-3	TGTGCCAGCAGCTTGGGCGGGGCTAGCACAGATACGCAGTATTTT	CASSLGGASTDTQYF
15	NA	TRBV28	TRBD1	TRBJ2-1	TGTGCCAGCAGTTTACGCAGACAGGGGGGGAATGAGCAGTTCTTC	CASSLRRQGGNEQFF
13	NA	TRBV19	NA	TRBJ1-5	TGTGCCAGTAGTACCCAAGAGAATCAGCCCCAGCATTTT	CASSTQENQPQHF
14	once	TRBV19	TRBD1	TRBJ1-4	TGTGCCAGTTACGCGGGACAGGGTCCCGAAAAACTGTTTTTT	CASYAGQGPEKLFF
15	NA	TRBV5-1	NA	TRBJ2-2	TGCGCCAGCAGCTTGGCCGGCGGGATCGCCGGGGAGCTGTTTTTT	CASSLAGGIAGELFF